The T cell receptor (beta chain) described here comes from a study of blood T cell repertoires in COVID-19 (dated by TCRdb to the early 2020s). For the study in its entirety: The collaborator samples originated in the United States, Italy and Spain and spanned the acute and convalescent phases of COVID-19. Subjects who had been exposed to COVID-19, were actively infected with it, or had recovered from it provided the deeply sampled blood TCRbeta repertoires that made up the dataset. Nearly every sample came with metadata listing a de-identified subject ID, COVID-19 status, age in years and sex. The repertoires were made available in a free public database intended to serve as a resource for research on the immune response to SARS-CoV-2. Where HLA class I and class II types were available, the types were taken from metadata supplied by the sample provider, not from assay-based typing. Samples were obtained from the ongoing ImmuneRACE study (first 160 participants) and from approximately 1,200 subjects provided by 6 global collaborators. The material from the prospective study consisted of cDNA or gDNA derived from T cells, B-cell-depleted T cells, or PBMCs. What the research found in general, with its limitations: The quantity of clinical and demographic metadata differed by source and by participant and was supplied without curation.

Taken from the germline V gene (reference sequence), the CDR1 and CDR2 loops are MNHEY and SMNVEV. Including cysteine and phenylalanine, the CDR3 has 14 amino acids. Just the 42-base CDR3 DNA is kept, in frame starting at base 1. V is pared back by 6 bases and J by 1 base, with 10 bases lying between the germline termini. TCRbeta CDR3 regions were amplified from genomic DNA using the immunoSEQ Assay, a bias-controlled multiplex PCR. The paper's processing steps were these. Within the assay, amplification of reference gene primers was used to estimate how many nucleated cells each sample contained. Sequence reads were collapsed and filtered to measure the absolute abundance of every unique TCRbeta CDR3 rearrangement. For each sample, productive Simpson clonality was calculated as the square root of Simpson's diversity index across productive rearrangements. The immuneACCESS repertoire file appears here via TCRdb, limited to in-frame rearrangements. These files lack a portion of the clones; in checked studies, under half of the deficit traces to unresolved V genes, and the cause of the others is not known. V and J calls and clone size come straight from that table; D and trimming were deduced from the DNA. The sample profile shows 150,000 to 200,000 clones; 80% to 90% of them were found once. The ten most abundant clones make up more than 8.5% of the sample.

In the prospective study, participants were roughly 18 to 100 years old, resided in 25 or so geographic areas of the United States, and were enrolled through a virtual design. In the prospective study, cohorts were assigned on the basis of participant-reported clinical history obtained from a screening survey and a study questionnaire. Recovered participants in ImmuneRACE Cohort 3 were defined by two consecutive negative NP/OP PCR tests, clearance by a healthcare professional, or resolution of symptoms. Mobile phlebotomists in the prospective study collected whole blood, serum and a nasopharyngeal or oropharyngeal swab from every participant. Over an approximately 2-month period, participants in the prospective study had the option of providing additional blood draws and questionnaires. Before DNA extraction, blood samples from the prospective study were shipped at room temperature or frozen. Remarks on this clone: Its antigen is still unknown. Base qualities are not provided; no much larger clone lies one nucleotide away.

The sequence is built from TRBV27 and TRBJ1-5; TRBD1 is a possible D gene, resting on 5 matching bases. The specimen sequenced was PBMCs or T cells enriched from blood (not recorded which). The TCR sequence derives from a woman aged 18-30 years who had recovered from COVID-19. The DNA sequence follows: TGTGCCAGCAGGGGGGGTGGCAGCAATCAGCCCCAGCATTTT. Translated, this gives CASRGGGSNQPQHF.